This section outlines one T cell receptor (beta chain) sequence together with its context. These data originate in a study of metastatic and nonmetastatic thyroid tumors. TCRdb re-called the PCR reads via MiXCR. The table shows approximately 13,000 clones, with over 20% occurring only once. Thyroid surgery took place with no prior treatment in any patient. V was pared by 5 bases and J by 4 bases, with 8 bases between. Germline values: CDR1 SGHDN, CDR2 FVKESK. The CDR3 loop spans 12 amino acids. The chain couples TRBV14 to TRBJ1-2; the D is unclear. The sample comprised adjacent normal tissue. The sequence derives from a female donor with papillary thyroid cancer or a benign thyroid nodule (not recorded which). Some clones in this sample may be carry-over from other donors' samples. CDR3 region: CASSYGVYGYTF. The CDR3 DNA follows: TGTGCCAGCAGCTACGGGGTCTATGGCTACACCTTC.